A selection of T cell receptor beta chains follows, all from one sample in a study of shared clonotypes between healthy human individuals. Sequenced by immunoSEQ multiplex PCR; TCRdb stores in-frame clones only, minus some. The table shows 730,000 or so clones, with 55% to 75% occurring only once. Sequencing was carried out using memory CD4+ T cells sorted from blood. Receptors originate from a woman younger than 45 in good health. The CDR3 runs from the conserved cysteine through the conserved F or W. The D gene is left open where the match is weak. Rows give clone size only sometimes, using once, few, many, or a class for an expanded clone.

J gene	D gene	V gene	clone size	CDR3 length	CDR3 protein	CDR3 DNA
TRBJ2-2	TRBD2	TRBV4-1	NA	18	CASSQVKRGLAIPGELFF	TGCGCCAGCAGCCAAGTAAAGAGAGGACTAGCGATTCCCGGGGAGCTGTTTTTT
TRBJ2-1	NA	TRBV4-2	NA	18	CASSQDSQLASSYNEQFF	TGTGCCAGCAGCCAAGATTCCCAACTGGCGAGCTCCTACAATGAGCAGTTCTTC
TRBJ1-2	NA	TRBV7-8	few	14	CASSLAHLGYGYTF	TGTGCCAGCAGCTTAGCCCACCTGGGCTATGGCTACACCTTC
TRBJ1-4	NA	TRBV29-1	NA	12	CSVEVPGEKLFF	TGCAGCGTTGAGGTCCCGGGAGAAAAACTGTTTTTT
TRBJ2-2	TRBD1	TRBV18	few	16	CASSLGTGGTAGELFF	TGTGCCAGCTCACTCGGGACAGGGGGCACGGCCGGGGAGCTGTTTTTT
TRBJ2-2	NA	TRBV7-6	NA	12	CASRPTSGELFF	TGTGCCAGCAGACCAACATCCGGGGAGCTGTTTTTT
TRBJ2-5	NA	TRBV28	NA	15	CASSLRGGRQETQYF	TGTGCCAGCAGTTTAAGAGGGGGAAGACAAGAGACCCAGTACTTC
TRBJ2-5	TRBD1	TRBV6-5	NA	15	CASSSQTGEQETQYF	TGTGCCAGCAGTTCTCAGACAGGGGAGCAAGAGACCCAGTACTTC
TRBJ2-7	NA	TRBV7-8	NA	14	CASSLSNRGYEQYF	TGTGCCAGCAGCTTATCCAACCGCGGCTACGAGCAGTACTTC
TRBJ1-1	NA	TRBV19	NA	13	CASSRQLNTEAFF	TGTGCCAGTAGTCGACAGCTGAACACTGAAGCTTTCTTT
TRBJ1-5	TRBD1	TRBV6-6	once	15	CASKRTGTGNQPQHF	TGTGCCAGCAAACGGACAGGGACGGGCAATCAGCCCCAGCATTTT
TRBJ1-4	NA	TRBV30	NA	11	CAWSGGEKLFF	TGTGCCTGGAGTGGGGGCGAAAAACTGTTTTTT
TRBJ1-2	NA	TRBV6-5	NA	15	CASSPARRTNYGYTF	TGTGCCAGCAGCCCGGCGCGGCGGACTAACTATGGCTACACCTTC
TRBJ2-2	TRBD2	TRBV7-9	NA	13	CASTIAGRGELFF	TGTGCCAGCACCATAGCGGGAAGGGGGGAGCTGTTTTTT
TRBJ2-7	TRBD2	TRBV15	NA	14	CATSRLDSGSEQYF	TGTGCCACCAGCAGGTTAGACAGCGGGAGCGAGCAGTACTTC
TRBJ2-1	NA	TRBV30	few	14	CAGVAGQSYNEQFF	TGTGCTGGGGTAGCGGGACAGTCCTACAATGAGCAGTTCTTC
TRBJ2-4	TRBD1	TRBV6-1	few	15	CASRLRLGQGNIQYF	TGTGCCAGCAGGCTCAGATTAGGACAGGGGAACATTCAGTACTTC
TRBJ2-4	NA	TRBV6-5	NA	13	CASSDRGQNIQYF	TGTGCCAGCAGTGACCGTGGGCAAAACATTCAGTACTTC
TRBJ2-2	NA	TRBV19	NA	15	CASSLDRSNTGELFF	TGTGCCAGTAGCTTGGACAGATCGAACACCGGGGAGCTGTTTTTT
TRBJ1-1	NA	TRBV6-6	once	14	CASSFQVGVAEAFF	TGTGCCAGCAGTTTCCAGGTCGGGGTGGCTGAAGCTTTCTTT
TRBJ2-5	NA	TRBV18	few	12	CASSPNFETQYF	TGTGCCAGCTCACCTAATTTTGAGACCCAGTACTTC
TRBJ2-7	TRBD1	TRBV5-1	once	15	CASSHLGQGGHEQYF	TGCGCCAGCAGCCATCTGGGACAGGGTGGCCACGAGCAGTACTTC
TRBJ2-5	TRBD2	TRBV25-1	NA	17	CASSVTGTSGFQETQYF	TGTGCCAGCAGTGTTACCGGGACTAGCGGATTCCAAGAGACCCAGTACTTC
TRBJ2-3	NA	TRBV6-5	many	15	CASSYSFASTDTQYF	TGTGCCAGCAGTTACTCATTCGCTAGCACAGATACGCAGTATTTT
TRBJ1-2	NA	TRBV27	NA	16	CASSRKTGTLNYGYTF	TGTGCCAGCAGTCGAAAAACCGGGACACTGAACTATGGCTACACCTTC
TRBJ2-3	NA	TRBV18	NA	16	CASSPISGETTDTQYF	TGTGCCAGCTCACCAATATCGGGAGAAACGACAGATACGCAGTATTTT
TRBJ2-3	TRBD1	TRBV5-4	NA	15	CASSLGGQGSHTQYF	TGTGCCAGCAGCTTGGGGGGACAGGGATCGCATACGCAGTATTTT
TRBJ1-4	NA	TRBV2	NA	14	CASRTPGEGEKLFF	TGTGCCAGCAGGACCCCCGGGGAGGGTGAAAAACTGTTTTTT
TRBJ2-7	NA	TRBV29-1	NA	16	CSVEDRARGGSYEQYF	TGCAGCGTTGAAGATCGGGCCAGGGGTGGATCCTACGAGCAGTACTTC
TRBJ1-1	TRBD1	TRBV19	NA	15	CASSSGTGSIPEAFF	TGTGCCAGTAGTTCCGGGACAGGAAGTATTCCTGAAGCTTTCTTT
TRBJ1-1	NA	TRBV19	NA	14	CASSMGQTNTEAFF	TGTGCCAGTAGTATGGGACAAACGAACACTGAAGCTTTCTTT
TRBJ1-1	NA	TRBV14	NA	15	CASSQDHVGGTEAFF	TGTGCCAGCAGCCAAGATCATGTGGGGGGAACTGAAGCTTTCTTT
TRBJ1-2	NA	TRBV10-3	once	13	CAISEGQDTFYTF	TGTGCCATCAGTGAGGGGCAGGATACCTTCTACACCTTC
TRBJ2-3	TRBD2	TRBV10-3	NA	15	CAISELAGLTDTQYF	TGTGCCATCAGTGAACTAGCGGGGCTCACAGATACGCAGTATTTT
TRBJ2-2	NA	TRBV5-1	few	16	CASSLGQREPTGELFF	TGCGCCAGCAGCTTGGGGCAGAGGGAACCTACCGGGGAGCTGTTTTTT
TRBJ2-5	NA	TRBV19	few	16	CASRPPGGLLSGPQYF	TGTGCCAGTAGACCCCCCGGGGGTCTACTCTCCGGCCCCCAGTACTTC
TRBJ1-5	NA	TRBV28	NA	12	CASSPLRKPQHF	TGTGCCAGCAGTCCCCTGAGAAAGCCCCAGCATTTT
TRBJ2-1	NA	TRBV6-6	NA	13	CASSNRGGDEQFF	TGTGCCAGCAGCAACAGGGGGGGAGATGAGCAGTTCTTC
TRBJ1-2	NA	TRBV6-6	once	13	CASSFDTAGGYTF	TGTGCCAGCAGTTTCGACACCGCCGGGGGCTACACCTTC
TRBJ2-1	TRBD1	TRBV28	NA	19	CASSFDRQGENSSYNEQFF	TGTGCCAGCAGTTTCGACCGACAGGGGGAGAATTCCTCCTACAATGAGCAGTTCTTC
TRBJ2-3	TRBD2	TRBV4-1	NA	17	CASSLWIAGVSTDTQYF	TGCGCCAGCAGCCTCTGGATAGCGGGAGTAAGCACAGATACGCAGTATTTT
TRBJ2-3	TRBD2	TRBV29-1	few	16	CSVEGGASGSADTQYF	TGCAGCGTTGAAGGCGGGGCTAGCGGGAGTGCTGATACGCAGTATTTT
TRBJ2-2	TRBD1	TRBV5-1	few	15	CASSSGQGGTGELFF	TGCGCCAGCAGCTCTGGACAGGGTGGCACCGGGGAGCTGTTTTTT
TRBJ2-7	TRBD2	TRBV19	few	15	CASSPRTSGSYEQYF	TGTGCCAGTAGTCCCCGGACTAGCGGGAGCTACGAGCAGTACTTC
TRBJ2-1	NA	TRBV11-2	NA	16	CASSLERLAGYNEQFF	TGTGCCAGCAGCTTAGAACGGCTAGCAGGGTACAATGAGCAGTTCTTC
TRBJ1-2	NA	TRBV5-6	NA	13	CASRTGTQRGYTF	TGTGCCAGCAGAACCGGGACTCAGAGGGGCTACACCTTC
TRBJ1-1	TRBD1	TRBV4-1	NA	14	CASSLMDREIEAFF	TGCGCCAGCAGCCTAATGGACAGGGAAATAGAAGCTTTCTTT
TRBJ2-7	NA	TRBV10-3	few	14	CAIGRVGAQHEQYF	TGTGCCATCGGTAGGGTGGGGGCGCAACACGAGCAGTACTTC
TRBJ1-4	TRBD1	TRBV25-1	NA	15	CASSDYVTGAEKLFF	TGTGCCAGCAGTGACTATGTGACAGGGGCTGAAAAACTGTTTTTT
TRBJ1-1	NA	TRBV28	few	11	CASSRYTEAFF	TGTGCCAGCTCTCGGTACACTGAAGCTTTCTTT
TRBJ2-7	TRBD2	TRBV11-2	few	18	CASSWTRNSGEVYYEQYF	TGTGCCAGCAGCTGGACCCGGAACAGCGGGGAGGTCTACTACGAGCAGTACTTC
TRBJ1-5	NA	TRBV5-8	NA	15	CASSLRLRGNQPQHF	TGTGCCAGCAGCTTGCGTCTCAGGGGCAATCAGCCCCAGCATTTT
TRBJ2-5	TRBD2	TRBV10-2	NA	15	CASSQGLAAQETQYF	TGCGCCAGCAGTCAGGGACTAGCGGCTCAAGAGACCCAGTACTTC
TRBJ1-5	NA	TRBV7-9	NA	12	CASSHGSQPQHF	TGTGCCAGCAGCCATGGTAGTCAGCCCCAGCATTTT
TRBJ2-3	NA	TRBV29-1	few	11	CSVGVTDTQYF	TGCAGCGTTGGGGTCACAGATACGCAGTATTTT
TRBJ2-2	NA	TRBV9	NA	17	CASSWGKRATNTGELFF	TGTGCCAGCAGCTGGGGGAAGCGGGCTACGAACACCGGGGAGCTGTTTTTT
TRBJ2-3	NA	TRBV29-1	NA	17	CSVGGRGQRFATDTQYF	TGCAGCGTTGGTGGCAGAGGTCAGCGATTCGCTACAGATACGCAGTATTTT
TRBJ2-7	TRBD1	TRBV11-2	NA	19	CASSARKVWTGPSSYEQYF	TGTGCCAGCAGCGCCCGCAAGGTATGGACAGGGCCGAGCTCCTACGAGCAGTACTTC
TRBJ2-3	TRBD2	TRBV19	NA	12	CASGRLADTQYF	TGTGCCAGTGGGCGACTAGCTGATACGCAGTATTTT